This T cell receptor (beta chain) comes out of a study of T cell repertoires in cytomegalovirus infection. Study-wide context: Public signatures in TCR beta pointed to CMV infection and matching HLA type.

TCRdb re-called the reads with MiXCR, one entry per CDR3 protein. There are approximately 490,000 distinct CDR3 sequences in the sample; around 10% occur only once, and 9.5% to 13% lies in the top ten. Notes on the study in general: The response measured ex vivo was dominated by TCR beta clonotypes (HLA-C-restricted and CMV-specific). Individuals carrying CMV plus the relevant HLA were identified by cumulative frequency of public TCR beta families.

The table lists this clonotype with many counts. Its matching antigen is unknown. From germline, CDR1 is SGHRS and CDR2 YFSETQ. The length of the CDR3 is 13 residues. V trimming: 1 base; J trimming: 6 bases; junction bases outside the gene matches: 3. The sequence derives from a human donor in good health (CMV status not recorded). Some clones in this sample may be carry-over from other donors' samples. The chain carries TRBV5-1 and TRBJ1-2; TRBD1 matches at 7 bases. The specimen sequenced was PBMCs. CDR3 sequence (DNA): TGCGCCAGCAGCTTGACAGGGGAAAATGGCTACACCTTC. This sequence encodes CASSLTGENGYTF. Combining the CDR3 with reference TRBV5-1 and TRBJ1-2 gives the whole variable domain KAGVTQTPRYLIKTRGQQVTLSCSPISGHRSVSWYQQTPGQGLQFLFEYFSETQRNKGNFPGRFSGRQFSNSRSEMNVSTLELGDSALYLCASSLTGENGYTFGSGTRLTVV.